This TCR beta chain was documented in a study of T-cell reconstitution after alpha-beta-depleted transplantation in children. Germline lookup yields CDR1 SGHRS and CDR2 YFSETQ. This CDR3 is built from 15 residues. V dropped 5 bases and J dropped 4 bases, with 19 bases sitting between them. Unique molecular identifiers were incorporated during preparation of the TCRbeta library. TCRdb re-derived calls from the PCR reads in MiXCR, one entry per CDR3 protein. The profile shows more than 85,000 distinct CDR3 sequences, 4.5% to 7.5% of them singletons. In this sample, this clonotype turned up a few times. Source: PBMCs, mostly from graft donor cells, taken 60 days after TCRalphabeta/CD19-depleted stem cell transplant. This chain connects TRBV5-1 to TRBJ2-7; a possible D gene is TRBD1 (7 bases). The TCR was taken from a female patient between 2 and 10 years old who had a stem cell transplant for Fanconi anemia, so the T cells may come from the graft donor. CDR3 nucleotide sequence: TGCGCCAGCAGTTCCGGCGGGACAGCAACATACGAGCAGTACTTC. Protein: CASSSGGTATYEQYF. Supplemented by reference TRBV5-1 and TRBJ2-7, the full variable domain reads KAGVTQTPRYLIKTRGQQVTLSCSPISGHRSVSWYQQTPGQGLQFLFEYFSETQRNKGNFPGRFSGRQFSNSRSEMNVSTLELGDSALYLCASSSGGTATYEQYFGPGTRLTVT.